These T cell receptor beta chains were read from a single sample in a study of cytomegalovirus exposure and HLA in healthy donors. TCRdb's table, derived via immunoSEQ multiplex PCR, lists solely in-frame clones and lacks some. This repertoire includes roughly 88,000 clones. The sample comprised PBMCs. Source of these receptors: a man in his forties or fifties in good health and CMV-seropositive. Both conserved end residues are part of each CDR3.

V	J	CDR3
TRBV7-2	TRBJ2-2	CASSWTGPTGELFF
TRBV2	TRBJ1-3	CASSLDRGGNTIYF
TRBV11-2	TRBJ1-3	CASSQGSSGNTIYF
TRBV28	TRBJ2-7	CASSPPGGYEQYF
TRBV4-3	TRBJ2-7	CASSQVTTGTFYEQYF
TRBV6-6	TRBJ1-5	CATSARDNNQPQHF
TRBV6-5	TRBJ1-2	CASWGSDNYGYTF
TRBV7-8	TRBJ2-5	CASSLVRSVETQYF
TRBV29-1	TRBJ1-1	CSVEQRGSIKAFF
TRBV2	TRBJ2-7	CASSEGLAGPFRPYEQYF
TRBV4-2	TRBJ1-3	CASSQETTTSGNTIYF
TRBV30	TRBJ1-2	CAWSAQDRNYGYTF
TRBV28	TRBJ2-7	CASSPGLADYEQYF
TRBV7-9	TRBJ2-3	CASSLNLAGEGDTQYF
TRBV2	TRBJ1-2	CASSAGDYGYTF
TRBV5-1	TRBJ2-5	CASSSLRGLGTQYF
TRBV6-1	TRBJ1-3	CASSGSGAGNTIYF
TRBV6-5	TRBJ2-1	CASSRLAGGDEQFF
TRBV5-1	TRBJ2-1	CASSPSRDRNEQFF
TRBV19	TRBJ2-3	CASSMTGGAHTQYF
TRBV4-3	TRBJ2-1	CASSHGTSGNEQFF
TRBV5-1	TRBJ2-1	CASMGTSGYNEQFF
TRBV4-3	TRBJ1-2	CASSQGPRGGANGYTF
TRBV4-3	TRBJ2-2	CASSQDPGSSGRAEAGELFF
TRBV4-1	TRBJ1-2	CASSQGYQATYGYTF